The 25 T cell receptor beta chains below were found in one sample sequenced in a study of OX40 agonist ivuxolimab in advanced cancers. TCRdb's copy holds only in-frame clones and misses some; the assay was immunoSEQ multiplex PCR. The table includes some 100,000 clones, 80% to 90% detected once. The sample here was CD4+ or CD8+ T cells sorted from blood, taken in a trial of the OX40 agonist ivuxolimab. The receptor set was obtained from an adult with an advanced solid tumor such as melanoma, head and neck, liver or kidney cancer.

V gene TRBV7-2 combines with J gene TRBJ2-6, with D tentatively TRBD2 (6 bases). CDR1 is SGHTA and CDR2 is FQGNSA in the germline V gene. V lost 7 bases and J lost 0, with 16 bases in between. The CDR3 totals 17 residues. Here the CDR3 reads CASTSAAGSSGANVLTF. The CDR3 nucleotides read TGTGCCAGCACCTCGGCCGCGGGGAGCTCTGGGGCCAACGTCCTGACTTTC.

The rearrangement joins TRBV7-9 to TRBJ1-4; D is possibly TRBD1 (5 bases). Trimming removed 5 bases at V and 8 bases at J, with 15 bases between. Per the germline V gene, CDR1 is SEHNR and CDR2 is FQNEAQ (reference sequence). The CDR3 totals 14 residues. The CDR3 nucleotides read TGTGCCAGCAGCCCCAGCGGGGGTGGGGAAAAACTGTTTTTT. It yields the protein CASSPSGGGEKLFF.

The gene calls are TRBV6-5 and TRBJ1-2, with D possibly TRBD1 on 6 matching bases. This CDR3 is built from 14 residues. Germline V CDR1 and CDR2: MNHEY, SVGAGI. Trimming removed 4 bases from V and 7 bases from J, with 16 bases in between. This chain's CDR3 is CASSSPGQQGGYTF. DNA for the CDR3: TGTGCCAGCAGTTCCCCGGGACAACAGGGTGGCTACACCTTC.

The chain uses TRBV4-3 and TRBJ1-5; D gene ambiguous. V was shortened by 0 bases and J by 0 bases, with 6 bases between the two germline ends. The germline CDR1 and CDR2 sequences are LGHNA and YSLEER. This CDR3 region has 15 residues. CDR3 DNA sequence: TGCGCCAGCAGCCAAGATTGGGTTAGCAATCAGCCCCAGCATTTT. This translates into CASSQDWVSNQPQHF.

The rearrangement joins TRBV11-1 to TRBJ2-7, with D tentatively TRBD1 (6 bases). This CDR3 region has 16 residues. Deletions cut 2 bases from V and 2 bases from J, with 16 bases between. From germline, CDR1 is SGHAT and CDR2 FQDESV (reference sequence). DNA of the CDR3: TGTGCCAGCAGCTTACTTCCGGGACACCTAACCTACGAGCAGTACTTC. Protein sequence: CASSLLPGHLTYEQYF.

The chain couples TRBV11-3 to TRBJ2-7; unclear D gene. The CDR3 length is 12 residues. CDR1 is SGHNT and CDR2 is YENEEA in the germline V gene. Trimming pared 0 bases from V and 6 bases from J, leaving 6 bases between. Here the CDR3 reads CASSLDPGEQYV. In DNA form, the CDR3 reads TGTGCCAGCAGCTTAGACCCAGGCGAGCAGTACGTC.

This clone was counted only a few times. In DNA, the CDR3 is TGTGCCAGCAGCTACCCCCCCGGGGAGCTGTTTTTT. Amino acids: CASSYPPGELFF. V usage is TRBV7-9 and J usage is TRBJ2-2, with unresolved D. V was pared by 4 bases and J by 6 bases, with 6 bases between. Per germline, CDR1 SEHNR and CDR2 FQNEAQ (reference sequence). This CDR3 is built from 12 residues.

V is TRBV30 and J is TRBJ2-5; D unresolved. Trimming stripped 0 bases from V and 7 bases from J, with 12 bases between. CDR1 is GTSNPN and CDR2 is SVGIG in the germline V gene (reference sequence). CDR3 size: 13 residues. The CDR3 coding sequence is TGTGCCTGGAGTGTCGAGGAAATGGGGACCCAGTACTTC. Protein sequence: CAWSVEEMGTQYF.

This CDR3 is CASSPTGTLLTPLHF. The CDR3, as DNA: TGTGCCAGCAGCCCAACCGGGACCCTCTTGACGCCCCTCCACTTT. The chain employs TRBV6-6 and TRBJ1-6, with D possibly being TRBD1 (5 bases). V was trimmed by 6 bases and J by 13 bases, leaving 22 bases between them. CDR1 MNHNY and CDR2 SVGAGI come from the germline V gene (reference sequence). The CDR3 runs to 15 residues.

This clone turned up a few times. The V call is TRBV29-1, the J call TRBJ2-1; 7 positions agree with TRBD1. The CDR3 is 13 residues long. Per germline, CDR1 SQVTM and CDR2 ANQGSEA. After removal of 7 bases from V and 4 bases from J, the junction contained 7 bases not matched to a gene. CDR3 loop: CSGGQYTYNEQFF. DNA of the CDR3: TGCAGCGGGGGACAGTATACATACAATGAGCAGTTCTTC.

This sequence joins TRBV19 and TRBJ1-6, with 7 bases identical to TRBD1. Germline V gives CDR1 LNHDA, CDR2 SQIVND (reference sequence). The CDR3 is made up of 14 amino acids. With 6 bases clipped from V and 10 bases from J, the junction kept 9 bases outside the gene matches. The chain's CDR3 is CASRETGSRSPLHF. In DNA form, the CDR3 reads TGTGCCAGTAGGGAGACAGGGTCTCGCTCACCCCTCCACTTT.

The chain recombines TRBV9 with TRBJ2-3; no firm D call. The V gene lost 4 bases and the J gene lost 2 bases, with 14 bases spanning the gap. The CDR3 contains 15 residues. Germline CDR1 and CDR2: SGDLS and YYNGEE. The CDR3 spells CASSSRLATTDTQYF. In DNA, the CDR3 is TGTGCCAGCAGCTCCCGTTTGGCTACCACAGATACGCAGTATTTT.

The V gene is TRBV14, the J gene TRBJ2-3, with 7 bases that match TRBD1. Germline V gene sequence: CDR1 SGHDN, CDR2 FVKESK. V was pared by 6 bases and J by 2 bases, with 8 bases of the junction left unmatched. CDR3 length equals 15 residues. CDR3 sequence (DNA): TGTGCCAGCAGTCGACAGGGTTCGTTCACAGATACGCAGTATTTT. This encodes CASSRQGSFTDTQYF.

The rearrangement uses TRBV10-3 and TRBJ1-5; D call uncertain. CDR1 is ENHRY, CDR2 SYGVKD, per germline. V shed 3 bases and J shed 1 base, with 1 base lying between them. This CDR3 spans 12 amino acids. The CDR3 reads CAISESNQPQHF. DNA for the CDR3: TGTGCCATCAGTGAAAGCAATCAGCCCCAGCATTTT.

The rearrangement uses TRBV10-3 and TRBJ2-5; 12 nucleotides align to TRBD1. Germline V gene sequence: CDR1 ENHRY, CDR2 SYGVKD. The length of the CDR3 is 14 residues. V shed 6 bases and J 3 bases; nucleotides not matched to a gene: 2. For the CDR3, the DNA is TGTGCCATCAGCGGGACAGGGGGCAAAGAGACCCAGTACTTC. Translating gives CAISGTGGKETQYF.

This chain joins TRBV4-1 and TRBJ1-2; D unclear. In germline, CDR1 is MGHRA, CDR2 YSYEKL. Trimming removed 0 bases at V and 14 bases at J, with 22 bases between. This CDR3 region has 15 residues. The CDR3 sequence is CASSQDWSGQTPGTF. The CDR3 coding sequence is TGCGCCAGCAGCCAAGATTGGTCAGGCCAAACCCCTGGGACCTTC.

The CDR3 here is CASSDSQVYEQYF. The CDR3 DNA sequence: TGTGCCAGCTCGGATTCACAGGTTTACGAGCAGTACTTC. The chain has TRBV18 and TRBJ2-7, with a tentative D call TRBD1 (5 bases). Germline CDR1 reads KGHSH; CDR2 reads LQKENI. The CDR3 is 13 residues long. V gave up 6 bases and J gave up 4 bases, with 13 bases separating them.

A remark on this clone: Other DNA sequences in the same sample also yield this CDR3. The chain carries TRBV6-5 and TRBJ2-2; no firm D call. V lost 0 bases and J lost 3, with 5 bases in between. Germline V gives CDR1 MNHEY, CDR2 SVGAGI. The CDR3 loop spans 14 amino acids. CDR3 sequence reads: CASSYSRDTGELFF. The CDR3 region has the DNA TGTGCCAGCAGTTACTCAAGGGACACCGGGGAGCTGTTTTTT.

The chain carries TRBV20-1 and TRBJ2-5, with unresolved D. V lost 0 bases and J lost 10, with 9 bases in between. Germline-derived CDR1 and CDR2 are DFQATT and SNEGSKA (reference sequence). This CDR3 is 11 amino acids long. DNA of the CDR3: TGCAGTGCTAGAGATGGGATGGGCCAGTACTTC. Its protein product is CSARDGMGQYF.

V and J are TRBV6-5 and TRBJ1-2; TRBD1 is a possible D gene (6 bases). This CDR3 contains 15 residues. The germline V gene encodes CDR1 MNHEY and CDR2 SVGAGI. The V end lost 5 bases, the J end lost 0 bases, and 13 bases lay between the germline ends. DNA of the CDR3: TGTGCCAGCAGTCAAACAGGGACTCCTAACTATGGCTACACCTTC. Encoded protein: CASSQTGTPNYGYTF.

This chain connects TRBV5-1 to TRBJ1-4; weak D call: TRBD1 (5 bases). CDR1 and CDR2 (germline): SGHRS, YFSETQ. V was shortened by 4 bases and J by 7 bases, with 17 bases between the two germline ends. This CDR3 spans 15 amino acids. The CDR3 reads CASSDSGGQSEKLFF. The CDR3 region has the DNA TGCGCCAGCAGCGACAGCGGGGGTCAGAGTGAAAAACTGTTTTTT.

V and J are TRBV6-6 and TRBJ1-4, with a weak D call TRBD1 (6 bases). Trimming stripped 8 bases from V and 4 bases from J, with 14 bases between. The CDR3 has 14 residues. Germline V gives CDR1 MNHNY, CDR2 SVGAGI (reference sequence). The CDR3: CASRSGQLNEKLFF. The CDR3 nucleotides are TGTGCCAGCCGATCAGGACAGCTTAATGAAAAACTGTTTTTT.

For this clone: One base away lies a much larger clone, so this may be a sequencing read error. V and J are TRBV5-5 and TRBJ1-1; possible D gene TRBD1, 5 bases. Germline V gene sequence: CDR1 SGHKS, CDR2 YYEKEE (reference sequence). CDR3 length equals 13 residues. V shed 2 bases and J shed 1 base, with 6 bases lying between them. For the CDR3, the DNA is TGTGCCAGCAGCTTACAGGCGAACACTGAAGCTTTCTTT. Amino acids: CASSLQANTEAFF.

The rearrangement uses TRBV2 and TRBJ2-7, with 9 bases aligning to TRBD2. The germline gives CDR1 SNHLY, CDR2 FYNNEI. V dropped 6 bases and J dropped 4; count of bases not matched to a gene: 10. This CDR3 has 15 amino acids. CDR3 protein: CASRRLAGESYEQYF. CDR3 nucleotide sequence: TGTGCCAGCAGGAGGTTAGCGGGGGAATCGTACGAGCAGTACTTC.

The chain employs TRBV11-2 and TRBJ1-4; D might be TRBD1 (5 bases). CDR3 size: 18 residues. Per the germline V gene, CDR1 is SGHAT and CDR2 is FQNNGV. Trimming took off 5 bases at V and 8 bases at J, with 27 bases between the two ends. Here the CDR3 reads CASSPTSWPGRADEKLFF. CDR3 DNA sequence: TGTGCCAGCAGCCCTACGTCATGGCCGGGACGGGCGGACGAAAAACTGTTTTTT.